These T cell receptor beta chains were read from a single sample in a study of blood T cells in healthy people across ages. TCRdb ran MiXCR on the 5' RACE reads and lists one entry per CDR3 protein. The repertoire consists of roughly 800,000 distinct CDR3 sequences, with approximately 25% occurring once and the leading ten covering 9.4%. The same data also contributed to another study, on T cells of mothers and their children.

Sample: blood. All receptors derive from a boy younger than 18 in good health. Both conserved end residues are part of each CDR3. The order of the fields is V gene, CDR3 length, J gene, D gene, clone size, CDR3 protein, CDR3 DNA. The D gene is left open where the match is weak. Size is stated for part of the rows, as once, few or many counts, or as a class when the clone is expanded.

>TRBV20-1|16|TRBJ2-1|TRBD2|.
CSARTAGGLSYNEQFF
TGCAGTGCTAGAACAGCGGGAGGTCTCTCCTACAATGAGCAGTTCTTC
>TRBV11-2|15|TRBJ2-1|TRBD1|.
CASSLRGTADNEQFF
TGTGCCAGCAGCTTAAGGGGGACAGCTGACAATGAGCAGTTCTTC
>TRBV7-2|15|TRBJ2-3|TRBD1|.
CASSLGDRDVDTQYF
TGTGCCAGCAGCTTAGGGGACAGGGATGTGGATACGCAGTATTTT
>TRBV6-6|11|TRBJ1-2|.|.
CASSPVGGYTF
TGTGCCAGCAGTCCGGTGGGGGGCTACACCTTC
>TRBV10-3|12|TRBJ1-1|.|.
CAISGMNTEAFF
TGTGCCATCAGTGGAATGAACACTGAAGCTTTCTTT
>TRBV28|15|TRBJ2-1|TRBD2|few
CASSLPGGVYNEQFF
TGTGCCAGCAGTTTACCGGGAGGGGTCTACAATGAGCAGTTCTTC
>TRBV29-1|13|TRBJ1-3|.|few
CSVAGLIGNTIYF
TGCAGCGTCGCGGGACTGATTGGAAACACCATATATTTT
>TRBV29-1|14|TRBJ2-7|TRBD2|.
CSVEISGSSYEQYF
TGCAGCGTCGAAATTAGCGGGAGCTCCTACGAGCAGTACTTC
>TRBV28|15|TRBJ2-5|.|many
CASSSLGQPQETQYF
TGTGCCAGCAGTTCCCTGGGACAACCACAAGAGACCCAGTACTTC
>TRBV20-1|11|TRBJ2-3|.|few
CSASSPRGQYF
TGCAGTGCGTCTAGCCCTCGGGGGCAGTATTTT
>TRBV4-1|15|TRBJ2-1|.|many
CASSQDQGFRNEQFF
TGCGCCAGCAGCCAAGACCAGGGGTTTAGGAATGAGCAGTTCTTC
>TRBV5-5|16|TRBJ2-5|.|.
CASSWDPRTQQETQYF
TGTGCCAGCAGCTGGGATCCAAGGACACAACAAGAGACCCAGTACTTC
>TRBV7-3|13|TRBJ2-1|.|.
CSSSFELHNEQFF
TGTTCCAGCAGCTTTGAACTCCACAATGAGCAGTTCTTC
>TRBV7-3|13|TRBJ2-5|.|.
CASSSGLTETQYF
TGTGCCAGCAGCTCCGGGTTAACTGAGACCCAGTACTTC
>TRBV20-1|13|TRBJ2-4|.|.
CSALGSPGNIQYF
TGCAGTGCCCTGGGTAGTCCGGGTAACATTCAGTACTTC
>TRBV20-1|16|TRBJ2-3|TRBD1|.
CSARDPGQTSTDTQYF
TGCAGTGCTAGAGACCCGGGACAGACTAGCACAGATACGCAGTATTTT
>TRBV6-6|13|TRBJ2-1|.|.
CASQGGTYNEQFF
TGTGCCAGCCAAGGGGGTACCTACAATGAGCAGTTCTTC
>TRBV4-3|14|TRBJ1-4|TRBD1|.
CASSQVTGDEKLFF
TGCGCCAGCAGCCAAGTTACAGGGGATGAAAAACTGTTTTTT
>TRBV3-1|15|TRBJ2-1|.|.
CASSQDGSTYNEQFF
TGTGCCAGCAGCCAAGACGGCTCAACCTACAATGAGCAGTTCTTC
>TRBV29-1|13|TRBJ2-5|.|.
CSARQVFVETQYF
TGCAGCGCGCGACAGGTTTTCGTGGAGACCCAGTACTTC
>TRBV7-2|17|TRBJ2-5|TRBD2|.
CASSSFRRRGGPETQYF
TGTGCCAGCAGCTCATTTCGGCGGCGGGGGGGCCCTGAGACCCAGTACTTC
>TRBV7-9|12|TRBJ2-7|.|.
CASSFDVSEQYF
TGTGCCAGCAGCTTCGACGTTTCCGAGCAGTACTTC
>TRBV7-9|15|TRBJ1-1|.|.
CASSLEVSLDTEAFF
TGTGCCAGCAGCTTGGAAGTTTCCTTGGACACTGAAGCTTTCTTT
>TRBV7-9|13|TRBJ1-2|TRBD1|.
CASSGQGFYGYTF
TGTGCCAGCAGTGGACAGGGCTTCTATGGCTACACCTTC
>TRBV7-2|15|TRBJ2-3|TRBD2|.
CASSLLRGNTDTQYF
TGTGCCAGCAGCTTATTGCGGGGGAACACAGATACGCAGTATTTT
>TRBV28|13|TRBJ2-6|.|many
CASSLAGANVLTF
TGTGCCAGCAGCTTAGCTGGGGCCAACGTCCTGACTTTC
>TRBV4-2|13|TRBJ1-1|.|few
CASGDSDRAEAFF
TGTGCCAGCGGAGACAGCGACAGAGCTGAAGCTTTCTTT
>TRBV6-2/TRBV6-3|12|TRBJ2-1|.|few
CASSYPPQGQFF
TGTGCCAGCAGTTACCCACCCCAAGGGCAGTTCTTC
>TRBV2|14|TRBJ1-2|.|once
CAREFQATNYGYTF
TGTGCCAGGGAATTTCAGGCAACGAACTATGGCTACACCTTC
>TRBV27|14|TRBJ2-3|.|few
CASRTLVIADTQYF
TGTGCCAGCAGGACACTAGTTATCGCAGATACGCAGTATTTT
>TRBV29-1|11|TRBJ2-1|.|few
CSVVNSNEQFF
TGCAGCGTTGTGAATAGCAATGAGCAGTTCTTC
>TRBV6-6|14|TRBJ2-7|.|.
CASSSTTNPYEQYF
TGTGCCAGCAGTTCCACCACCAACCCCTACGAGCAGTACTTC
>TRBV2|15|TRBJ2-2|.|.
CASSERTTNTGELFF
TGTGCCAGCAGTGAGAGGACAACGAACACCGGGGAGCTGTTTTTT
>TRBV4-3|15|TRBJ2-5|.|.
CASSVDAGESRTQYF
TGCGCCAGCAGCGTGGATGCCGGAGAATCCCGGACCCAGTACTTC
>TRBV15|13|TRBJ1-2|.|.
CATRGGSYYGYTF
TGTGCCACCAGGGGGGGCAGCTACTATGGCTACACCTTC
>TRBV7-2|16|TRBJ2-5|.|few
CASSPIPGRIQETQYF
TGTGCCAGCAGCCCCATTCCGGGACGGATACAAGAGACCCAGTACTTC
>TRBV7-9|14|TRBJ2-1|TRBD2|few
CASSHRLAPREQFF
TGTGCCAGCAGCCATCGACTAGCCCCGCGAGAGCAGTTCTTC
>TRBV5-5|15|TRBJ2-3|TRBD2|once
CASSLSLADTDTQYF
TGTGCCAGCAGCTTGTCTCTAGCGGACACAGATACGCAGTATTTT
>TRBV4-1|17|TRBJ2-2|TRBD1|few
CASSQDTGGDGTGELFF
TGCGCCAGCAGCCAAGATACAGGGGGCGATGGCACCGGGGAGCTGTTTTTT
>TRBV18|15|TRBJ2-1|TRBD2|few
CASSPTPSGSYEQFF
TGTGCCAGCTCACCCACGCCTAGCGGGAGCTATGAGCAGTTCTTC
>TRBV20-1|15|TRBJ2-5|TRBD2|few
CSARAGAGGTETQYF
TGCAGTGCTAGAGCAGGTGCGGGGGGGACGGAGACCCAGTACTTC
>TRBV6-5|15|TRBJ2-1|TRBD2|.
CASKVLLAGLNEQFF
TGTGCCAGCAAGGTACTGCTAGCGGGTCTTAATGAGCAGTTCTTC
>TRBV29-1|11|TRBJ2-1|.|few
CSVGGADEQFF
TGCAGCGTAGGTGGGGCGGATGAGCAGTTCTTC
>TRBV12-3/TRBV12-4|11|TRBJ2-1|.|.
CASTQGSEQFF
TGTGCCAGCACTCAGGGAAGTGAGCAGTTCTTC
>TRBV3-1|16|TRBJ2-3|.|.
CASSPYESASTDTQYF
TGTGCCAGCAGCCCCTACGAGAGTGCTAGCACAGATACGCAGTATTTT
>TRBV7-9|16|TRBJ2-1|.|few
CASSFRDADSYNEQFF
TGTGCCAGCAGCTTCCGGGACGCTGACTCCTACAATGAGCAGTTCTTC
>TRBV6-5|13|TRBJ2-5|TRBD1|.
CAIYDPGQRTQYF
TGTGCCATCTACGATCCGGGACAGCGGACCCAGTACTTC
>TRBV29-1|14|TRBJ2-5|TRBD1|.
CSVGLGTGRETQYF
TGCAGCGTTGGCCTAGGGACAGGTAGAGAGACCCAGTACTTC
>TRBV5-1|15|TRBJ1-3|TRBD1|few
CASSGGTGRTNTIYF
TGCGCCAGCAGCGGCGGGACAGGGAGGACGAACACCATATATTTT
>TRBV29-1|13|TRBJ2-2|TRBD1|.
CSATGAPTGELFF
TGCAGCGCCACAGGGGCCCCCACCGGGGAGCTGTTTTTT
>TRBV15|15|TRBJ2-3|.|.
CATSRDSASTDTQYF
TGTGCCACCAGCAGGGACTCTGCTAGCACAGATACGCAGTATTTT
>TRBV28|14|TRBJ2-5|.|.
CASTQRGEQETQYF
TGTGCCAGCACCCAAAGGGGGGAACAAGAGACCCAGTACTTC
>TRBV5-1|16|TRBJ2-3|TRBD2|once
CASSWLSGGFADTQYF
TGCGCCAGCAGCTGGCTTAGCGGGGGCTTCGCAGATACGCAGTATTTT
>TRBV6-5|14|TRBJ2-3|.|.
CASSLDKSTDTQYF
TGTGCCAGCAGTTTAGACAAAAGCACAGATACGCAGTATTTT
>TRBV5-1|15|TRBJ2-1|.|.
CASFPSGGVHNEQFF
TGCGCCAGCTTTCCAAGCGGAGGGGTCCACAATGAGCAGTTCTTC